Following are 18 T cell receptor beta chains from one sample sequenced in a study of cytomegalovirus exposure and HLA in healthy donors. PCR primers comprised 60 Vbeta and 13 Jbeta primers. The method was immunoSEQ multiplex PCR; TCRdb's version includes in-frame clones alone and lacks a portion of them. Among about 86,000 clones listed, around 79% were seen once. Source material: PBMCs. These receptors originate from a woman in her 40s in good health and CMV-seropositive.

Regarding this clone: The conserved phenylalanine or tryptophan is not found at the CDR3 terminus, so this likely reflects a read error. The limits of the CDR3 on the DNA are not certain, so only TCRdb's listed CDR3 is given. The CDR3 spells CSVGGTGQGGTL. The chain links TRBV29-1 to TRBJ1-2; the table's TRBD1 call for D was not verified on the DNA. Termini included, the CDR3 measures 12 amino acids. Germline CDR1 reads SQVTM; CDR2 reads ANQGSEA.

The V call is TRBV6-5, the J call TRBJ2-1; 10 nucleotides line up with TRBD2. CDR1 MNHEY and CDR2 SVGAGI come from the germline V gene. V was clipped by 9 bases and J by 7 bases; unmatched bases: 9. This CDR3 comprises 14 residues. CDR3 sequence: CASRRLAGVNEQFF. The CDR3 nucleotides read TGTGCCAGTAGGAGGCTAGCGGGAGTAAATGAGCAGTTCTTC.

The genes are TRBV6-5 and TRBJ2-3, with 7 nucleotides matching TRBD2. Germline CDR1 and CDR2: MNHEY and SVGAGI. Germline trimming cut 6 bases from V and 2 bases from J; bases unmatched to any gene: 8. The CDR3 is 15 amino acids. CDR3 residues: CASRKGLADTDTQYF. The CDR3 bases are TGTGCCAGCAGAAAAGGGCTAGCGGACACAGATACGCAGTATTTT.

This clone was seen a few times. This chain connects TRBV27 to TRBJ1-2; TRBD1 matches at 7 bases. The junction had 8 bases not matched to a gene; V was cut back by 5 bases and J by 8 bases. The length of the CDR3 is 13 residues. Germline V gene data show CDR1 as MNHEY and CDR2 as SMNVEV (reference sequence). CDR3 bases: TGTGCCAGCAGTCTAATGACAGGGCTAGGCTACACCTTC. The encoded protein is CASSLMTGLGYTF.

The chain carries TRBV7-8 and TRBJ2-7, with D tentatively TRBD1 (5 bases). The V end was cut by 0 bases, the J end by 2 bases, with 14 bases between. CDR3 length equals 16 residues. Germline CDR1 and CDR2: SGHVS and FQNEAQ. CDR3 sequence: CASSLAGRDGPYEQYF. In DNA form, the CDR3 reads TGTGCCAGCAGCTTAGCGGGCAGGGATGGTCCCTACGAGCAGTACTTC.

This rearrangement joins TRBV19 to TRBJ2-1, with D perhaps matching TRBD1 (5 bases). This CDR3 has 19 amino acids. Per germline, CDR1 LNHDA and CDR2 SQIVND (reference sequence). V was pared by 1 base and J by 9 bases, with 28 bases between. CDR3 nucleotides: TGTGCCAGTAGTATAGTGCCCCCGACTCTGGCGCAGGGTTTTGGTGAGCAGTTCTTC. Translation gives CASSIVPPTLAQGFGEQFF.

The chain uses TRBV2 and TRBJ2-1, with D possibly being TRBD2 (6 bases). This CDR3 region has 14 residues. V was pared by 1 base and J by 6 bases, with 10 bases between. CDR1 and CDR2 from the germline V gene are SNHLY and FYNNEI. CDR3 bases: TGTGCCAGCAGTGAAGAGAGACTAGGCAATGAGCAGTTCTTC. This sequence encodes CASSEERLGNEQFF.

The chain joins TRBV19 to TRBJ2-1; 7 positions match TRBD1. The CDR3 totals 14 residues. The V gene end was trimmed by 5 bases and the J gene end by 7 bases; junction bases not matched to a gene: 8. The germline V gene encodes CDR1 LNHDA and CDR2 SQIVND (reference sequence). CDR3 region: CASSPTGNRNEQFF. The CDR3 DNA follows: TGTGCCAGTAGTCCGACAGGGAATAGGAATGAGCAGTTCTTC.

The V and J genes are TRBV5-6 and TRBJ2-7, with TRBD1 matching 7 bases. CDR1 and CDR2 from the germline V gene are SGHDT and YYEEEE. The CDR3 spans 16 residues. V was pared by 4 bases and J by 7 bases, with 17 bases of the junction left unmatched. The CDR3 sequence is CASSPSPLTGSREQYF. The CDR3 DNA reads as TGTGCCAGCAGCCCCTCCCCCTTGACAGGGTCCCGGGAGCAGTACTTC. Using reference TRBV5-6 and TRBJ2-7 for the parts outside the CDR3, the full variable domain is DAGVTQSPTHLIKTRGQQVTLRCSPKSGHDTVSWYQQALGQGPQFIFQYYEEEERQRGNFPDRFSGHQFPNYSSELNVNALLLGDSALYLCASSPSPLTGSREQYFGPGTRLTVT.

This clone was found once. CDR3 DNA: TGTGCCAGCAGCGGGGCGGCAGGGGTAAACTATGGCTACACCTTC. Its translation is CASSGAAGVNYGYTF. V gene TRBV7-2 combines with J gene TRBJ1-2; tentatively, D is TRBD1 (6 bases). Germline V gene data show CDR1 as SGHTA and CDR2 as FQGNSA. The CDR3 covers 15 residues. With 5 bases removed from V and 2 bases from J, the gap between germline ends came to 15 bases. The full variable domain, completed using reference TRBV7-2 and TRBJ1-2, is GAGVSQSPSNKVTEKGKDVELRCDPISGHTALYWYRQSLGQGLEFLIYFQGNSAPDKSGLPSDRFSAERTGGSVSTLTIQRTQQEDSAVYLCASSGAAGVNYGYTFGSGTRLTVV.

This clone was recorded a few times. The V gene is TRBV5-6, the J gene TRBJ1-6; the D gene is possibly TRBD1 (5 bases). The CDR3 has 13 amino acids. Trimming took 2 bases from V and 7 from J, leaving 7 bases between them. The V gene's germline CDR1 is SGHDT and CDR2 YYEEEE. CDR3 sequence (DNA): TGTGCCAGCAGCTTTAGGGGAAATTCACCCCTCCACTTT. Translated: CASSFRGNSPLHF.

The J gene is TRBJ2-1, the V gene TRBV5-4; 10 nucleotides line up with TRBD2. Germline V gives CDR1 SGHNT, CDR2 YYREEE (reference sequence). Unmatched junction bases numbered 6, after V lost 0 bases and J lost 3 bases. CDR3 length equals 17 residues. CDR3 DNA: TGTGCCAGCAGCTTGGCGCCTAGCGGGGGCTACTACAATGAGCAGTTCTTC. Protein sequence: CASSLAPSGGYYNEQFF.

The table lists this clone with a few counts. The chain links TRBV6-1 to TRBJ1-2; 7 bases match TRBD1. The J segment lost 8 bases and the V segment lost 6 bases, leaving 9 bases of the junction unmatched. This CDR3 is built from 13 residues. Germline-derived CDR1 and CDR2 are MNHNS and SASEGT. Here the CDR3 reads CASRKMGTDGYTF. Written as DNA, the CDR3 is TGTGCCAGCAGAAAGATGGGGACAGACGGCTACACCTTC.

The rearrangement links TRBV6-5 to TRBJ1-1; no firm D call. V was trimmed by 5 bases and J by 0 bases, leaving 13 bases between them. This CDR3 comprises 15 residues. The V gene's germline CDR1 is MNHEY and CDR2 SVGAGI. The CDR3 DNA reads TGTGCCAGCAGTGGGAGACACCTCATGAACACTGAAGCTTTCTTT. Protein sequence: CASSGRHLMNTEAFF.

This chain connects TRBV14 to TRBJ1-2; tentatively, D is TRBD1 (5 bases). V was trimmed by 1 base and J by 8 bases, leaving 14 bases between them. The CDR3 contains 14 residues. The V gene's germline CDR1 is SGHDN and CDR2 FVKESK. The CDR3 DNA sequence: TGTGCCAGCAGCCAAGGGAGGGGCGCGGGCGGCTACACCTTC. Encoded protein: CASSQGRGAGGYTF.

This clone showed up just a few times. The chain joins TRBV15 to TRBJ2-3; TRBD1 matches at 11 bases. CDR1 and CDR2 from the germline V gene are LNHNV and YYDKDF (reference sequence). Trimming took 2 bases from V and 5 from J; bases not matched to a gene: 3. The length of the CDR3 is 15 residues. CDR3 in amino acids: CATSRSGTGGDTQYF. The CDR3, as DNA: TGTGCCACCAGCAGATCCGGGACAGGGGGAGATACGCAGTATTTT.

This chain uses TRBV29-1 with TRBJ2-1, with 12 bases matching TRBD1. V dropped 2 bases and J dropped 0; count of bases not matched to a gene: 8. Germline V lookup: CDR1 SQVTM, CDR2 ANQGSEA. The CDR3 spans 18 residues. Written as DNA, the CDR3 is TGCAGCGTTGAATACTGGGGACAGGGGGCCTCCTCCTACAATGAGCAGTTCTTC. This gives the protein CSVEYWGQGASSYNEQFF.

The chain is built from TRBV5-1 and TRBJ1-4; D is possibly TRBD1 (5 bases). This CDR3 has 15 amino acids. CDR1 and CDR2 (germline): SGHRS, YFSETQ. V was shortened by 6 bases and J by 0 bases, with 12 bases between the two germline ends. Here the CDR3 DNA reads TGCGCCAGCAACCCAGGGCAGGCAACTAATGAAAAACTGTTTTTT. It translates to CASNPGQATNEKLFF.